Below are 23 T cell receptor beta chains sequenced from a single sample in a study of blood T cell repertoires in COVID-19. Profiled with immunoSEQ multiplex PCR; TCRdb holds only in-frame clones, not every one. Here the sample spans around 100,000 clones, approximately 84% being singletons. Sample: peripheral blood. Receptor source: a man aged 40-55 years with acute or convalescent COVID-19.

This clone was counted a few times. This rearrangement joins TRBV29-1 to TRBJ1-2; 8 bases fit TRBD1. Unmatched junction bases numbered 3, after V lost 6 bases and J lost 6 bases. The CDR3 extends over 11 amino acids. Germline CDR1 is SQVTM and CDR2 is ANQGSEA. CDR3 bases: TGCAGCGTGGGGACAGGCAATGGCTACACCTTC. As protein: CSVGTGNGYTF.

The chain carries TRBV6-2 or TRBV6-3 and TRBJ2-4, with D tentatively TRBD1 (5 bases). Looked up from germline, CDR1 is MNHEY and CDR2 is SVGEGT. V lost 1 base and J lost 6, with 25 bases in between. This CDR3 is built from 19 residues. The CDR3 here is CASSYWGQLMPSKLNIQYF. In DNA, the CDR3 is TGTGCCAGCAGTTACTGGGGCCAGCTAATGCCATCTAAGCTAAACATTCAGTACTTC.

The chain joins TRBV6-2 or TRBV6-3 to TRBJ2-2; TRBD1 aligns across 9 bases. The CDR3 has 14 amino acids. Germline V gives CDR1 MNHEY, CDR2 SVGEGT. The junction had 4 bases not matched to a gene; V was cut back by 4 bases and J by 7 bases. Here the CDR3 DNA reads TGTGCCAGCAGTTCGGGACAGGGAGGCGGGGAGCTGTTTTTT. Amino acids: CASSSGQGGGELFF.

This clone was seen a handful of times. J is TRBJ1-3 and V is TRBV9; 7 bases align to TRBD1. Trimming took 1 base from V and 1 from J; bases not matched to a gene: 2. The germline V gene has CDR1 SGDLS and CDR2 YYNGEE. The CDR3 runs 15 residues. This chain's CDR3 is CASSVSGGSGNTIYF. CDR3 nucleotide sequence: TGTGCCAGCAGCGTATCAGGGGGATCTGGAAACACCATATATTTT. Using reference TRBV9 and TRBJ1-3 for the parts outside the CDR3, the full variable domain is DSGVTQTPKHLITATGQRVTLRCSPRSGDLSVYWYQQSLDQGLQFLIQYYNGEERAKGNILERFSAQQFPDLHSELNLSSLELGDSALYFCASSVSGGSGNTIYFGEGSWLTVV.

The chain combines TRBV7-9 with TRBJ2-7; no definite D call. V was clipped by 1 base and J by 5 bases, with 9 bases between them. Germline V CDR1 and CDR2: SEHNR, FQNEAQ (reference sequence). The CDR3 runs 13 residues. The CDR3 reads CASSLVTIHEQYF. The DNA of the CDR3 is TGTGCCAGCAGCTTAGTCACAATTCACGAGCAGTACTTC.

The chain recombines TRBV4-3 with TRBJ2-4; D unclear. The CDR3 is 16 residues long. The germline CDR1 and CDR2 sequences are LGHNA and YSLEER. Deletions cut 0 bases from V and 0 bases from J, with 9 bases between. Written as DNA, the CDR3 is TGCGCCAGCAGCCAAGATCCCGCGGAAGCCAAAAACATTCAGTACTTC. As protein: CASSQDPAEAKNIQYF.

The chain combines TRBV5-1 with TRBJ2-7, with a possible D match to TRBD1 (6 bases). Trimming removed 0 bases from V and 5 bases from J, with 15 bases in between. This CDR3 has 15 amino acids. Germline-derived CDR1 and CDR2 are SGHRS and YFSETQ. The CDR3 DNA reads as TGCGCCAGCAGCTTGGCCTTGACAGGTAGCAACGAGCAGTACTTC. This sequence encodes CASSLALTGSNEQYF. Looking up the rest from reference TRBV5-1 and TRBJ2-7 gives the full variable domain: KAGVTQTPRYLIKTRGQQVTLSCSPISGHRSVSWYQQTPGQGLQFLFEYFSETQRNKGNFPGRFSGRQFSNSRSEMNVSTLELGDSALYLCASSLALTGSNEQYFGPGTRLTVT.

The chain joins TRBV20-1 to TRBJ2-7; 11 bases match TRBD2. The CDR3 is 13 residues long. V shed 6 bases and J 5 bases; nucleotides not matched to a gene: 6. Per the germline V gene, CDR1 is DFQATT and CDR2 is SNEGSKA (reference sequence). CDR3 coding DNA: TGCAGTGCGAGTAGCGGGGGGGCCAACGAGCAGTACTTC. The encoded protein is CSASSGGANEQYF.

This chain connects TRBV7-8 to TRBJ2-7, with 9 nucleotides matching TRBD1. The CDR3 extends over 15 amino acids. CDR1 is SGHVS and CDR2 is FQNEAQ in the germline V gene. Losses at the gene ends were 5 bases for V and 6 bases for J; bases not matched to a gene: 11. CDR3 sequence reads: CASSPYSGTGSEQYF. In nucleotides, the CDR3 is TGTGCCAGCAGCCCGTACTCCGGGACAGGGTCCGAGCAGTACTTC.

The chain links TRBV4-1 to TRBJ2-1; 7 bases are a match to TRBD1. The CDR3 length is 16 residues. Germline CDR1 MGHRA, CDR2 YSYEKL. Trimming cost V 4 bases and J 4 bases; bases outside gene matches: 10. In DNA, the CDR3 is TGCGCCAGCAGCCCCAAAGAGGGGACAGATTACAATGAGCAGTTCTTC. Its translation is CASSPKEGTDYNEQFF.

The V call is TRBV29-1, the J call TRBJ2-5, with 10 bases fitting TRBD2. Germline V gene data show CDR1 as SQVTM and CDR2 as ANQGSEA. The CDR3 has 16 amino acids. V dropped 6 bases and J dropped 4; count of bases not matched to a gene: 14. The CDR3 DNA sequence: TGCAGCGTCGAGGAGTTGGGGACTAGCGAGGCAGAGACCCAGTACTTC. Translating it yields CSVEELGTSEAETQYF.

The table lists this clone with a count of one. This sequence joins TRBV29-1 and TRBJ2-1; 13 nucleotides align to TRBD2. Germline lookup yields CDR1 SQVTM and CDR2 ANQGSEA. V shed 6 bases, J shed 4 bases, and the junction held 3 bases outside the gene matches. This CDR3 spans 14 amino acids. The CDR3 sequence is CSVKGLAGYNEQFF. The CDR3 DNA reads TGCAGCGTGAAGGGACTAGCGGGGTACAATGAGCAGTTCTTC.

The chain combines TRBV29-1 with TRBJ1-1, with TRBD1 as a possible D gene (5 bases). CDR1 and CDR2 (germline): SQVTM, ANQGSEA. The CDR3 spans 14 residues. The CDR3, as DNA: TGCAGATTTGGGGGGGAAAGGGAAACTACTGAAGCTTTCTTT. Encoded protein: CRFGGERETTEAFF.

The chain carries TRBV19 and TRBJ2-7, with 8 bases matching TRBD2. The CDR3 totals 15 residues. Germline CDR1 reads LNHDA; CDR2 reads SQIVND (reference sequence). V gave up 0 bases and J gave up 3 bases; unmatched junction bases: 4. CDR3 DNA: TGTGCCAGTAGTATAGATGGTAGCGGGGACTACGAGCAGTACTTC. Translation: CASSIDGSGDYEQYF.

This rearrangement joins TRBV20-1 to TRBJ2-3; TRBD2 aligns across 9 bases. The V and J ends lost 3 bases and 3 bases, in that order; junction bases with no gene match: 10. Germline-derived CDR1 and CDR2 are DFQATT and SNEGSKA (reference sequence). This CDR3 is built from 16 residues. The CDR3: CSASFPGGGVTDTQYF. CDR3 DNA: TGCAGTGCTAGTTTCCCTGGCGGGGGGGTTACAGATACGCAGTATTTT.

The chain carries TRBV10-3 and TRBJ2-3, with D hard to call. V gave up 3 bases and J gave up 3 bases, with 13 bases separating them. The CDR3 sequence is 15 residues long. The germline V gene encodes CDR1 ENHRY and CDR2 SYGVKD. CDR3 sequence: CAISDTRSSTDTQYF. In nucleotides, the CDR3 is TGTGCCATCAGTGACACCCGCTCTAGTACAGATACGCAGTATTTT.

Here the CDR3 reads CASSIGVEAFF. The CDR3 nucleotides read TGTGCCAGTAGTATCGGAGTTGAAGCTTTCTTT. The chain combines TRBV19 with TRBJ1-1; no clear D gene. Germline V CDR1 and CDR2: LNHDA, SQIVND (reference sequence). V lost 3 bases, J lost 7 bases, and 6 bases lay in between. The CDR3 extends over 11 amino acids.

The chain links TRBV9 to TRBJ1-2; D gene uncertain. The CDR3 is made up of 13 amino acids. From germline, CDR1 is SGDLS and CDR2 YYNGEE. Deletions cut 1 base from V and 1 base from J, with 5 bases between. The CDR3 DNA follows: TGTGCCAGCAGCGTAAACAATAACTATGGCTACACCTTC. Translation gives CASSVNNNYGYTF.

The CDR3: CASSQGDATNEKLFF. CDR3 bases: TGTGCCAGCAGTCAGGGGGATGCAACTAATGAAAAACTGTTTTTT. The chain is built from TRBV6-6 and TRBJ1-4, with TRBD1 identical over 7 bases. Germline loops: CDR1 MNHNY, CDR2 SVGAGI (reference sequence). After removal of 5 bases from V and 0 bases from J, the junction contained 3 bases not matched to a gene. The CDR3 has 15 amino acids.

The chain joins TRBV5-1 to TRBJ1-1; a weak D match, TRBD1 (6 bases). Germline lookup yields CDR1 SGHRS and CDR2 YFSETQ. The V and J ends lost 4 bases and 2 bases respectively, with 15 bases between them. The CDR3 has 15 residues. The CDR3 DNA reads as TGCGCCAGCAGCCTGGACAGAGTCGACAACACTGAAGCTTTCTTT. Translation gives CASSLDRVDNTEAFF. Based on the CDR3 plus reference TRBV5-1 and TRBJ1-1, the full variable domain is KAGVTQTPRYLIKTRGQQVTLSCSPISGHRSVSWYQQTPGQGLQFLFEYFSETQRNKGNFPGRFSGRQFSNSRSEMNVSTLELGDSALYLCASSLDRVDNTEAFFGQGTRLTVV.

The chain has TRBV7-6 and TRBJ2-2; maybe TRBD2 (6 bases). V lost 5 bases and J 2 bases, leaving 18 bases between the germline ends. This CDR3 comprises 17 residues. In germline, CDR1 is SGHVS, CDR2 FNYEAQ. The CDR3 region has the DNA TGTGCCAGCAGCCGTTACGGGACTGCGGGTAACACCGGGGAGCTGTTTTTT. Translated, it gives CASSRYGTAGNTGELFF.

This clone was seen only a few times. The chain carries TRBV7-9 and TRBJ2-7, with 7 bases fitting TRBD1. After removal of 1 base from V and 4 bases from J, the junction contained 7 bases not matched to a gene. The germline V gene encodes CDR1 SEHNR and CDR2 FQNEAQ (reference sequence). The CDR3 runs 15 residues. The CDR3, as DNA: TGTGCCAGCAGCTTAGGACAGGGCGTTAAGTACGAGCAGTACTTC. Protein sequence: CASSLGQGVKYEQYF.

The V and J genes are TRBV6-1 and TRBJ2-1; TRBD2 aligns across 7 bases. This CDR3 spans 14 amino acids. Germline V gene lookup returns CDR1 MNHNS and CDR2 SASEGT. V lost 2 bases to trimming and J lost 4 bases; unmatched junction nucleotides: 2. CDR3 nucleotide sequence: TGTGCCAGCAGTGAACTAGCGGCGTACAATGAGCAGTTCTTC. The encoded protein is CASSELAAYNEQFF.